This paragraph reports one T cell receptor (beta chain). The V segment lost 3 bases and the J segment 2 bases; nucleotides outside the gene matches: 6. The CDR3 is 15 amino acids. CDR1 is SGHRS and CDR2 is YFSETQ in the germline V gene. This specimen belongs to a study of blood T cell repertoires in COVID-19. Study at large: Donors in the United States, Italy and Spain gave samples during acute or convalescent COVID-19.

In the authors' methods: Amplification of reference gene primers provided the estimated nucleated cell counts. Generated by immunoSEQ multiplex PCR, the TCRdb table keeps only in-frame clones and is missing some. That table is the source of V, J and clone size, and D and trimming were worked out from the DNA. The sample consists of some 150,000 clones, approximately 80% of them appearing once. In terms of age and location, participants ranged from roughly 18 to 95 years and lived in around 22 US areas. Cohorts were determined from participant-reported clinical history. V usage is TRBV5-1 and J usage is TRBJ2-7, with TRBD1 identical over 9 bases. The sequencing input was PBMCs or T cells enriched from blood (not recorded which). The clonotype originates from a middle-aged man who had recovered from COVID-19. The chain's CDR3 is CASSWTGTGTYEQYF. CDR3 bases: TGCGCCAGCAGCTGGACCGGGACAGGGACCTACGAGCAGTACTTC.